The 13 T cell receptor beta chains given below trace back to one sample, sequenced in a study of blood T cell repertoires in COVID-19. Here immunoSEQ multiplex PCR was the method, and the copy in TCRdb shows in-frame clones only, minus some. There are under 250,000 clones in the sample; 80% occur only once, and 3.5% to 5.5% lies in the top ten. The sequencing input was PBMCs or T cells enriched from blood (not recorded which). These receptors came from a man aged 30-40 years with acute COVID-19.

This clone was seen more than once but under ten times. The chain uses TRBV20-1 and TRBJ1-2, with a weak D call TRBD1 (5 bases). This CDR3 region has 10 residues. Trimming cost V 6 bases and J 8 bases, with 10 bases left between them. CDR1 and CDR2 (germline): DFQATT, SNEGSKA (reference sequence). CDR3: CSALGGGYTF. The DNA of the CDR3 is TGCAGTGCGCTGGGGGGAGGCTACACCTTC.

The chain couples TRBV11-1 to TRBJ2-2; 9 bases align to TRBD1. Germline V lookup: CDR1 SGHAT, CDR2 FQDESV (reference sequence). The V and J ends lost 5 bases and 5 bases, in that order; junction bases with no gene match: 6. This CDR3 contains 15 residues. The CDR3, as DNA: TGTGCCAGCAGCGGACGGACAGGGGTGACCGGGGAGCTGTTTTTT. It yields the protein CASSGRTGVTGELFF. The variable domain in full, with the rest retrieved from reference TRBV11-1 and TRBJ2-2, is EAEVAQSPRYKITEKSQAVAFWCDPISGHATLYWYRQILGQGPELLVQFQDESVVDDSQLPKDRFSAERLKGVDSTLKIQPAELGDSAMYLCASSGRTGVTGELFFGEGSRLTVL.

The V call is TRBV5-4, the J call TRBJ2-5, with 8 nucleotides matching TRBD2. The ends lost 1 base at V and 4 bases at J; junction bases unmatched: 12. The CDR3 loop spans 17 amino acids. In germline, CDR1 is SGHNT, CDR2 YYREEE (reference sequence). As DNA, the CDR3 is TGTGCCAGCAGCTTGTATGTGCGGGGGGCCGGGAGAGAGACCCAGTACTTC. Protein product: CASSLYVRGAGRETQYF.

J is TRBJ1-2 and V is TRBV28; TRBD1 aligns across 7 bases. The J segment lost 8 bases and the V segment lost 5 bases, leaving 11 bases of the junction unmatched. Looked up from germline, CDR1 is MDHEN and CDR2 is SYDVKM. CDR3 size: 14 residues. The CDR3 sequence: CASSRTGQTFGYTF. The CDR3 coding sequence is TGTGCCAGCAGTCGAACGGGACAGACATTCGGCTACACCTTC.

This sequence joins TRBV6-5 and TRBJ1-5; 8 nucleotides match TRBD1. The CDR3 runs to 14 residues. Looked up from germline, CDR1 is MNHEY and CDR2 is SVGAGI. With 6 bases clipped from V and 0 bases from J, the junction kept 1 base outside the gene matches. The CDR3 region has the DNA TGTGCCAGCAGGACAGGGGATAGCAATCAGCCCCAGCATTTT. Its translation is CASRTGDSNQPQHF.

This clone was counted ten times or more. The rearrangement links TRBV27 to TRBJ1-5; maybe TRBD1 (5 bases). Germline loops: CDR1 MNHEY, CDR2 SMNVEV (reference sequence). The CDR3 extends over 13 amino acids. V was clipped by 5 bases and J by 2 bases, with 7 bases between them. The CDR3 region is CASSEGGNQPQHF. In DNA, the CDR3 is TGTGCCAGCAGTGAAGGGGGCAATCAGCCCCAGCATTTT.

The chain is built from TRBV6-5 and TRBJ1-3; possibly TRBD1 for D (5 bases). The CDR3 spans 13 residues. V lost 5 bases and J 9 bases, leaving 14 bases between the germline ends. The V gene's germline CDR1 is MNHEY and CDR2 SVGAGI. This CDR3 reads CASSRGSESTIYF. Here the CDR3 DNA reads TGTGCCAGCAGTAGGGGATCGGAGAGCACCATATATTTT.

The chain recombines TRBV10-3 with TRBJ1-5; unclear D gene. Germline V gives CDR1 ENHRY, CDR2 SYGVKD. Trimming cost V 5 bases and J 5 bases, with 13 bases left between them. This CDR3 spans 14 amino acids. DNA for the CDR3: TGTGCCATCAGTTTGCATGGAGTAGATCAGCCCCAGCATTTT. Protein product: CAISLHGVDQPQHF.

The CDR3 DNA sequence: TGTGCCTGGAGAGTTGAGAGCATTCAGTACTTC. It encodes CAWRVESIQYF. The rearrangement joins TRBV30 to TRBJ2-4, with unresolved D. CDR1 is GTSNPN, CDR2 SVGIG, per germline (reference sequence). CDR3 length: 11 residues. The V end was cut by 3 bases, the J end by 9 bases, with 9 bases between. The entire variable domain, with the rest obtained from reference TRBV30 and TRBJ2-4, is as follows: SQTIHQWPATLVQPVGSPLSLECTVEGTSNPNLYWYRQAAGRGLQLLFYSVGIGQISSEVPQNLSASRPQDRQFILSSKKLLLSDSGFYLCAWRVESIQYFGAGTRLSVL.

V and J are TRBV5-1 and TRBJ1-5; 7 nucleotides match TRBD1. The CDR3 consists of 14 residues. Looked up from germline, CDR1 is SGHRS and CDR2 is YFSETQ. J gave up 2 bases and V 5 bases, and 4 bases lay outside the gene matches. Here the CDR3 reads CASSFTGGNQPQHF. The CDR3 coding sequence is TGCGCCAGCAGTTTCACAGGGGGCAATCAGCCCCAGCATTTT.

The chain recombines TRBV10-3 with TRBJ2-7; 10 bases are a match to TRBD2. CDR3 length equals 16 residues. CDR1 and CDR2 (germline): ENHRY, SYGVKD. V trimming: 5 bases; J trimming: 3 bases; junction bases outside the gene matches: 10. CDR3 nucleotide sequence: TGTGCCATCAGTAAGGGGGCTAGCGGGGGTCTCTACGAGCAGTACTTC. Translation: CAISKGASGGLYEQYF.

A single count supports this clone. Here the CDR3 reads CASSPTPGLATGELFF. As DNA, the CDR3 is TGCGCCAGCAGCCCAACGCCGGGACTAGCCACCGGGGAGCTGTTTTTT. The chain combines TRBV5-1 with TRBJ2-2; 9 bases match TRBD2. Trimming at V came to 4 bases and at J to 4 bases, leaving 8 bases not matched to a gene. CDR1 and CDR2 (germline): SGHRS, YFSETQ. The CDR3 contains 16 residues.

The chain joins TRBV2 to TRBJ2-3; 7 nucleotides agree with TRBD1. CDR1 and CDR2 (germline): SNHLY, FYNNEI. The CDR3 sequence is 14 residues long. V dropped 4 bases and J dropped 3; count of bases not matched to a gene: 4. This CDR3 is CASSGQGRTDTQYF. CDR3 bases: TGTGCCAGCAGTGGACAGGGTCGTACAGATACGCAGTATTTT.